This TCR beta chain appears in the sequencing data of a study of blood T cell repertoires in COVID-19. At the level of the study: Specimens from acute and convalescent COVID-19 originated in the United States, Italy and Spain. Sources were T cells, B-cell-depleted T cells, or PBMCs; the material itself was cDNA or gDNA.

Germline CDR1 KGHDR, CDR2 SFDVKD. CDR3 length: 14 amino acids. Trimming cost V 11 bases and J 5 bases; bases outside gene matches: 10. The authors' processing: Reference gene primers were amplified, and this amplification served to estimate nucleated cell counts. The table came from immunoSEQ multiplex PCR; TCRdb's copy has only in-frame clones and leaves some out. V, J and clone size derive from that table, while D and trimming were established from the DNA sequence. This sample has some 80,000 clones; around nine tenths occur once, and the top ten carry about 5%. The chain couples TRBV24-1 to TRBJ2-3, with TRBD2 matching over 9 bases. The sequence was obtained from a man aged 45-65 years with active or convalescent COVID-19. The source material was peripheral blood. The CDR3 DNA follows: TGTGCCATCTGGGGCGGGGGGGCAGGAGATACGCAGTATTTT. This translates into CAIWGGGAGDTQYF.